Here is one T cell receptor (beta chain) with its context. Its antigen is currently unknown. The same CDR3 also results from other DNA sequences found in this sample. The sample belongs to a study of cytomegalovirus exposure and HLA in healthy donors. The study's findings and limits: A subsequent analysis found that TCR clusters from the first cohort also tended to co-occur in the roughly 120 validation repertoires, with 90% to 95% of cluster scores above 0.

The protocol was immunoSEQ multiplex PCR, while the TCRdb copy is restricted to in-frame clones and leaves out a portion. The sample has approximately 180,000 clones, approximately 87% seen once. Germline V gives CDR1 LNHDA, CDR2 SQIVND (reference sequence). Trimming took 3 bases from V and 2 from J, leaving 7 bases between them. The CDR3 spans 13 residues. This TCR was recovered from a woman aged 30 to 39 in good health and CMV-seronegative. The chain is built from TRBV19 and TRBJ1-1; D not resolved. The sample consisted of PBMCs. In DNA, the CDR3 is TGTGCCAGTAGTATCTCTGTAAACACTGAAGCTTTCTTT. Translating it yields CASSISVNTEAFF.